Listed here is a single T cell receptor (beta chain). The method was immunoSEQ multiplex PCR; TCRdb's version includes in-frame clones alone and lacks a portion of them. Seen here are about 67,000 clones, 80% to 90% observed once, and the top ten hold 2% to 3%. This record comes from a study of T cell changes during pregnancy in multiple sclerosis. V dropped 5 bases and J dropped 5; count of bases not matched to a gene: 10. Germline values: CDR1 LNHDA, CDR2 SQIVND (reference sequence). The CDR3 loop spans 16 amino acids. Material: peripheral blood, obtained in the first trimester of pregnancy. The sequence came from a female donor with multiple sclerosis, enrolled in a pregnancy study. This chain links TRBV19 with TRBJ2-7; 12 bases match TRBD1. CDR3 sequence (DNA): TGTGCCAGTAGTTCGAATTTGGGACAGGGGGCGCACGAGCAGTACTTC. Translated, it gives CASSSNLGQGAHEQYF.